This T cell receptor (beta chain) was sequenced for a study of blood T cell repertoires in COVID-19. V shed 5 bases, J shed 7 bases, and the junction held 6 bases outside the gene matches. Per germline, CDR1 SQVTM and CDR2 ANQGSEA. This CDR3 comprises 13 residues. Data came from immunoSEQ multiplex PCR; TCRdb stores just in-frame clones and leaves some out. The sample gives 150,000 to 180,000 clones, about 80% of which show up once; under 0.75% is in the top ten. Sample: peripheral blood. V and J are TRBV29-1 and TRBJ1-5; TRBD1 matches 9 bases. This clonotype was sampled from a man aged 60 to 75 with acute or convalescent COVID-19. CDR3 protein: CSVLQGAGQPQHF. CDR3 DNA: TGCAGCGTTTTACAGGGGGCCGGGCAGCCCCAGCATTTT.